This TCR beta chain was sequenced in a study of shared clonotypes between healthy human individuals. Study-level findings and limits: Only a few donors were included, so the genetic and exposure-history diversity represented was limited. The study found roughly 5% of naive CD4 clonotypes shared across a handful of donors.

A note on this clone: The antigen is unknown.

Partitioning of CD4+ cells yielded a CD45RA+ naive subset and a CD45RA-negative memory subset. Trimming shortened V by 3 bases and J by 3 bases, and 9 bases separated the two germline ends. This CDR3 comprises 14 residues. The V gene's germline CDR1 is KGHSH and CDR2 LQKENI. Assay: immunoSEQ multiplex PCR; the TCRdb copy retains only in-frame clones and omits some. This table holds under 650,000 clones, less than 96% found once. Sequenced: naive CD4+ T cells sorted from blood. Subset described: CD45RA+ positively selected. The source of this sequence is a woman under 40 in good health. This chain joins TRBV18 and TRBJ2-4; D may be TRBD2 (6 bases). CDR3 amino acids: CASSPQGGKNIQYF. In DNA form, the CDR3 reads TGTGCCAGCTCACCTCAGGGAGGCAAAAACATTCAGTACTTC.